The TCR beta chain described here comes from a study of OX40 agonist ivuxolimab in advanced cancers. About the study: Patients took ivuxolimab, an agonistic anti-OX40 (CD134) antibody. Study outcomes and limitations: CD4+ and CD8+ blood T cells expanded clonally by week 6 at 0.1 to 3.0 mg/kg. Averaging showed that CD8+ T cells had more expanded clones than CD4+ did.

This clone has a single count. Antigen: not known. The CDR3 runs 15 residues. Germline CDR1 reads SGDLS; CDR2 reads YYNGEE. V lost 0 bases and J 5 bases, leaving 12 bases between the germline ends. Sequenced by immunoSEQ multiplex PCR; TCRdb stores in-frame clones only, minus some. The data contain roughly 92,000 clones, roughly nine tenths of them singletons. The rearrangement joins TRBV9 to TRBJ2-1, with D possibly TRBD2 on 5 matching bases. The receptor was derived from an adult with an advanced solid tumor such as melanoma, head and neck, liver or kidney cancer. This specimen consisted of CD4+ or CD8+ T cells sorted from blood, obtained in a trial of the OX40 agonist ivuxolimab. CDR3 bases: TGTGCCAGCAGCGTAGGGGGTGGGAGTAACAATGAGCAGTTCTTC. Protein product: CASSVGGGSNNEQFF.